Below are 4 T cell receptor beta chains sequenced from a single sample in a study of Tregs in tolerant kidney transplant recipients. Data came from immunoSEQ multiplex PCR; TCRdb stores just in-frame clones and leaves some out. Of 200,000 to 300,000 clones detected, around 82% appear once; the ten largest clones hold about 0.68%. The sequencing input was CD4+ T cells from blood. These receptors all stem from a human donor in good health.

The chain joins TRBV6-5 to TRBJ2-5, with 10 bases identical to TRBD2. V was pared by 0 bases and J by 4 bases, with 5 bases of the junction left unmatched. The CDR3 is 16 amino acids. The germline CDR1 and CDR2 sequences are MNHEY and SVGAGI. In nucleotides, the CDR3 is TGTGCCAGCAGTTACTCTGAAGCGGGGGGGCCAGAGACCCAGTACTTC. Amino acid sequence: CASSYSEAGGPETQYF.

The chain carries TRBV18 and TRBJ2-5; the match to TRBD1 covers 7 bases. Germline V gives CDR1 KGHSH, CDR2 LQKENI. Losses at the gene ends were 3 bases for V and 5 bases for J; bases not matched to a gene: 6. The CDR3 spans 14 residues. The chain's CDR3 is CASSPGQSRETQYF. In DNA, the CDR3 is TGTGCCAGCTCACCGGGACAGTCTCGGGAGACCCAGTACTTC.

The chain has TRBV5-1 and TRBJ2-3; tentatively, D is TRBD2 (6 bases). Germline V gives CDR1 SGHRS, CDR2 YFSETQ. The V gene lost 2 bases and the J gene lost 0 bases, with 10 bases spanning the gap. There are 15 residues in the CDR3. This CDR3 reads CASSLSGVSTDTQYF. The CDR3 DNA follows: TGCGCCAGCAGCTTATCGGGGGTCAGCACAGATACGCAGTATTTT. The variable domain in full, with the rest retrieved from reference TRBV5-1 and TRBJ2-3, is KAGVTQTPRYLIKTRGQQVTLSCSPISGHRSVSWYQQTPGQGLQFLFEYFSETQRNKGNFPGRFSGRQFSNSRSEMNVSTLELGDSALYLCASSLSGVSTDTQYFGPGTRLTVL.

The chain combines TRBV7-2 with TRBJ1-1; D unresolved. The CDR3 runs 15 residues. CDR1 and CDR2 (germline): SGHTA, FQGNSA. V was shortened by 2 bases and J by 1 base, with 11 bases between the two germline ends. The CDR3, as DNA: TGTGCCAGCAGCTTAAGGAGGGCCACGAACACTGAAGCTTTCTTT. Residues: CASSLRRATNTEAFF.